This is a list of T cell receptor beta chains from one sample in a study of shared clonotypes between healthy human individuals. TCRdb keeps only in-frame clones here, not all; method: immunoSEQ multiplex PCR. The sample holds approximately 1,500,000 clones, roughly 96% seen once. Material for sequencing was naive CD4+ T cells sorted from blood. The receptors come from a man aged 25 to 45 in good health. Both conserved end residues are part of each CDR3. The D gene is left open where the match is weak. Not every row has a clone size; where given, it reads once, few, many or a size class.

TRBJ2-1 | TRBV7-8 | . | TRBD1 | TGTGCCAGCAGCTTAGTCCCCGTGGACAGGGGAGGTAATAATGAGCAGTTCTTC | CASSLVPVDRGGNNEQFF
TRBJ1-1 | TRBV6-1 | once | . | TGTGCCAGCAGAGTGATAGTGAACACTGAAGCTTTCTTT | CASRVIVNTEAFF
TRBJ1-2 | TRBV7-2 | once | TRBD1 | TGTGCCAGCAGCCCCCGACAGGGAAAAGGGGGCTACACCTTC | CASSPRQGKGGYTF
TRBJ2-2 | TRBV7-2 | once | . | TGTGCCAGCAGCAAGACCCGGAACACCGGGGAGCTGTTTTTT | CASSKTRNTGELFF
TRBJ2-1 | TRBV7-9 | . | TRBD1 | TGTGCCAGCAGCCTTGACAGGGGAGGTAGAAATGAGCAGTTCTTC | CASSLDRGGRNEQFF
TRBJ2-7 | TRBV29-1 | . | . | TGCAGCGTTTCCGGACGACAGTCCTACGAGCAGTACTTC | CSVSGRQSYEQYF
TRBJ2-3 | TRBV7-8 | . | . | TGTGCCAGCAGCTTACCGGACAGCGCCCTCACAGATACGCAGTATTTT | CASSLPDSALTDTQYF
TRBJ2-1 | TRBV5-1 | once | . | TGCGCCAGCAAATTTGGAGATCTCAACAATGAGCAGTTCTTC | CASKFGDLNNEQFF
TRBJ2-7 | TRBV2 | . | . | TGTGCCAGCAGCGGCCCGACAGGCGGACAAACCTACGAGCAGTACTTC | CASSGPTGGQTYEQYF
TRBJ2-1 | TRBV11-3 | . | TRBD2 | TGTGCCAGCAGCTTAGTACTAGCGGGAGTCCATGAGCAGTTCTTC | CASSLVLAGVHEQFF
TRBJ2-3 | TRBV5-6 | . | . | TGTGCCAGCAGCTTGGGGTGGAGAACAGATACGCAGTATTTT | CASSLGWRTDTQYF
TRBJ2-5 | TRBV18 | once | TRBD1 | TGTGCCAGCTCACCACCGGGACAGGGGCAGGAGACCCAGTACTTC | CASSPPGQGQETQYF
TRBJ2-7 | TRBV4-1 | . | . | TGCGCCAGCAGCCAAGTTTCCTCTTACGAGCAGTACTTC | CASSQVSSYEQYF
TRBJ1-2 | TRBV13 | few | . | TGTGCCAGCAGCTTTGTTGGGGAGGGATGGTATGGCTACACCTTC | CASSFVGEGWYGYTF
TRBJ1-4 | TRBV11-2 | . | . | TGTGCCAGCAGCTTAGTACCGCCGGGGGGCCTAAATGAAAAACTGTTTTTT | CASSLVPPGGLNEKLFF
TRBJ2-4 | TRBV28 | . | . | TGTGCCAGCAGTTTCTCAATATTTTCGGCCAAAAACATTCAGTACTTC | CASSFSIFSAKNIQYF
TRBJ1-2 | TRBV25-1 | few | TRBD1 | TGTGCCAGCAGGGGACAGGGTGGTGGCTACACCTTC | CASRGQGGGYTF
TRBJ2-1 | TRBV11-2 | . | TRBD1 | TGTGCCAGCAGCTCCACCCGACAGGGGCAGGGGTCCTACAATGAGCAGTTCTTC | CASSSTRQGQGSYNEQFF
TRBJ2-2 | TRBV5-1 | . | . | TGCGCCAGCAGCTTGCCGGCCCAGGGAGGAACCGGGGAGCTGTTTTTT | CASSLPAQGGTGELFF
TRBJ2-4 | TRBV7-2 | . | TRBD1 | TGTGCCAGCAGCTCGGGACAGCCTGAAAACATTCAGTACTTC | CASSSGQPENIQYF
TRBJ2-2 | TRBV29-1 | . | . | TGCAGCGTTGAAGTTGGAAGGGGCAAGGGGTCCGGGGAGCTGTTTTTT | CSVEVGRGKGSGELFF
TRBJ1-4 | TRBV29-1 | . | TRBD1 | TGCAGCGTAGAGACAGGGGATGAAAAACTGTTTTTT | CSVETGDEKLFF
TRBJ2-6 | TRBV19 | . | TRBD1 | TGTGCCAGTAGTTTTTGGACAGGGTTCGGTGGGGCCAACGTCCTGACTTTC | CASSFWTGFGGANVLTF
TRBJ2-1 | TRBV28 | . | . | TGTGCCAGCAGTGTGAGCCCCTACAATGAGCAGTTCTTC | CASSVSPYNEQFF
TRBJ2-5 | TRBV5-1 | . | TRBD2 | TGCGCCAGCAGTCCGGGGGGGAGCCCCTTTGAGACCCAGTACTTC | CASSPGGSPFETQYF
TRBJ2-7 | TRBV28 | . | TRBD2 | TGTGCCAGCAGTTTTCACAGCGGGGCCTACGAGCAGTACTTC | CASSFHSGAYEQYF
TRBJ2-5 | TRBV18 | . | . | TGTGCCAGCTCACCAGGAGTAAAAGAGACCCAGTACTTC | CASSPGVKETQYF
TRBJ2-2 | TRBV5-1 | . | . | TGCGCCAGCAGCTTGGCCAGGAGTAACACCGGGGAGCTGTTTTTT | CASSLARSNTGELFF
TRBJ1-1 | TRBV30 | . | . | TGTGCCTGGAGTTTATCTTTCTTT | CAWSLSFF
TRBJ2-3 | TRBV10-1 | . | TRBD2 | TGCGCCAGCAGTGAGTCCGGCGGGAGGACAGATACGCAGTATTTT | CASSESGGRTDTQYF
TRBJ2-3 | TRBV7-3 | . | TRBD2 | TGTGCCAGCAGCAAGACTAGCGGGAGCACAGATACGCAGTATTTT | CASSKTSGSTDTQYF